This TCR beta chain was profiled in a study of control samples from healthy donors and cancer patients. In germline, CDR1 is SGHAT, CDR2 FQNNGV. This CDR3 contains 15 residues. The V end was cut by 3 bases, the J end by 1 base, with 12 bases between. Sequenced by immunoSEQ multiplex PCR; TCRdb stores in-frame clones only, minus some. The sample lists about 160,000 clones, nearly 96% occurring once. This chain links TRBV11-2 with TRBJ1-2, with a possible D match to TRBD1 (6 bases). Source material: blood. The sequence derives from a young woman in good health. CDR3 amino acids: CASSFTGTINYGYTF. The CDR3 DNA reads as TGTGCCAGCAGCTTCACCGGGACAATTAACTATGGCTACACCTTC.